This T cell receptor beta chain was documented in a study of cytomegalovirus exposure and HLA in healthy donors. The V and J ends lost 4 bases and 3 bases, in that order; junction bases with no gene match: 9. The CDR3 sequence is 16 residues long. Per germline, CDR1 SNHLY and CDR2 FYNNEI. TCRdb keeps only in-frame clones here, not all; method: immunoSEQ multiplex PCR. The data hold some 190,000 clones, with 86% observed a single time. This TCR was sampled from a woman between 18 and 29 years old in good health and CMV-seronegative. The rearrangement uses TRBV2 and TRBJ1-5; 7 positions match TRBD1. The sequenced sample was PBMCs. This CDR3 reads CASSGVGGPFNQPQHF. The CDR3 DNA reads as TGTGCCAGCAGTGGCGTAGGGGGCCCTTTCAATCAGCCCCAGCATTTT.